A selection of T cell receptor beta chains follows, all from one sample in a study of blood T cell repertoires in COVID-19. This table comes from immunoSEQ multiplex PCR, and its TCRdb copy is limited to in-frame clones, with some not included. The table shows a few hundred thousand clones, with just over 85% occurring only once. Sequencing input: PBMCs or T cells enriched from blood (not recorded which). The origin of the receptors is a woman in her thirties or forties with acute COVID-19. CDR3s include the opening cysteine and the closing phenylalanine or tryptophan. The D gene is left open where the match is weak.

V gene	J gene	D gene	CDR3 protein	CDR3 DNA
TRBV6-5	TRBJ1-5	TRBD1	CASNTVDRRDQPQHF	TGTGCCAGTAATACTGTGGACAGGCGAGATCAGCCCCAGCATTTT
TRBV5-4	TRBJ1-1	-	CASSGRTEAFF	TGTGCCAGCAGCGGGAGGACTGAAGCTTTCTTT
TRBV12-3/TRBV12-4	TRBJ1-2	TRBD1	CASSSAGGTGYTF	TGTGCCAGCAGTTCGGCAGGGGGTACTGGCTACACCTTC
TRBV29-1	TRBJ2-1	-	CSVAQNEQFF	TGCAGCGTTGCCCAGAATGAGCAGTTCTTC
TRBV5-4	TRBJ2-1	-	CASSLGGEILIEQFF	TGTGCCAGCAGCTTGGGGGGGGAGATCTTGATTGAGCAGTTCTTC
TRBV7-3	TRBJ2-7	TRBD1	CASSPGTGGGEQYF	TGTGCCAGCAGCCCCGGGACAGGGGGCGGCGAGCAGTACTTC
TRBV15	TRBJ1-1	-	CATSRGARLGTEAFF	TGTGCCACCAGCAGAGGGGCACGTTTGGGCACTGAAGCTTTCTTT
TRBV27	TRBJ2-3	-	CASSLYRQSLPDTQYF	TGTGCCAGCAGTTTATATAGACAGTCTCTGCCAGATACGCAGTATTTT
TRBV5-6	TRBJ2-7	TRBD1	CASSLDGTGGGEQYF	TGTGCCAGCAGCTTGGATGGGACAGGGGGGGGCGAGCAGTACTTC
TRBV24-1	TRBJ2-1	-	CATSSQILSSYNEQFF	TGTGCCACCAGCTCCCAAATTCTAAGCTCCTACAATGAGCAGTTCTTC